This TCR beta chain stems from a study of T cells after yellow fever vaccination. Points from the study as a whole: Contaminants from the bulk population, in the form of abundant clonotypes, could be found in FACS-sorted repertoires. Boosting was followed by the reappearance of most primary-vaccination clones (around 95% CD4, under 90% CD8).

This clonotype was detected many times. Its specificity is unknown. Making TCR cDNA involved 5'RACE template switching, which added UMIs and a universal primer site. MiXCR was run by TCRdb on the 5' RACE reads, yielding one entry per CDR3 protein. The profile shows some 120,000 distinct CDR3 sequences, around 7.4% of them singletons. The specimen was CD4+ T cells sorted from PBMCs, collected more than 8 days after the first yellow fever vaccination. The receptor was derived from a man aged 18 to 30 who received the YFV17D yellow fever vaccine.

In DNA, the CDR3 is TGTGCCAGCAGTTTACCGGGCCAGCCTGGGACCCAGTACTTC. As protein: CASSLPGQPGTQYF. This chain links TRBV28 with TRBJ2-5, with D uncertain. V was pared by 2 bases and J by 7 bases, with 14 bases between. This CDR3 contains 14 residues. The germline V gene encodes CDR1 MDHEN and CDR2 SYDVKM.